This T cell receptor (beta chain) originates from a study of radiotherapy plus CTLA-4 blockade in lung cancer. Whole-study results and caveats: Early clone dynamics of blood T cells, plus interferon-beta, reportedly predicted response best. There was expansion of tumor-derived TCR clones in blood after radiotherapy plus ipilimumab.

Germline CDR1 MDHEN, CDR2 SYDVKM. After removal of 7 bases from V and 1 base from J, the junction contained 2 bases not matched to a gene. This CDR3 is built from 15 residues. Remarks on this clone: Antigen: not known.

Measured with immunoSEQ multiplex PCR; TCRdb has only the in-frame clones, and not every one. This table has 90,000 or so clones, 83% appearing once. V and J are TRBV28 and TRBJ2-2; 11 bases are a match to TRBD2. The source was peripheral blood, collected from a patient treated with radiotherapy plus ipilimumab. The sequence derives from a human donor with non-small cell lung cancer who had stable disease on radiotherapy plus ipilimumab. Here the CDR3 DNA reads TGTGCCAGCACTAGCGGGGGGAAGAACACCGGGGAGCTGTTTTTT. This codes for CASTSGGKNTGELFF.